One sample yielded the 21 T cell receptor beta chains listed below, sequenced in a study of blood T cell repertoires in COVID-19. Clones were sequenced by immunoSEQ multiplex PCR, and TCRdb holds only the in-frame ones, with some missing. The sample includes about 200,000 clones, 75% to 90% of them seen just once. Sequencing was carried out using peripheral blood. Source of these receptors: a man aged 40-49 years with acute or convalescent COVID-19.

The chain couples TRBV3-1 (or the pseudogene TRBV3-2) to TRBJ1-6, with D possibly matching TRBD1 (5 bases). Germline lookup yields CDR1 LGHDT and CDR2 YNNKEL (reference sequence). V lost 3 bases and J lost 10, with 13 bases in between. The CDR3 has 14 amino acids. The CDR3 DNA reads TGTGCCAGCAGCCAGGGACGGGGGGACTCACCCCTCCACTTT. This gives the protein CASSQGRGDSPLHF.

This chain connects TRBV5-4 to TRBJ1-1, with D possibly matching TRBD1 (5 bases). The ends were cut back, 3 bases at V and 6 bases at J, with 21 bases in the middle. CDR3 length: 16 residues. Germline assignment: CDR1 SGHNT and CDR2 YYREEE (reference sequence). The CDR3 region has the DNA TGTGCCAGCAGCTACGGGGGTCTGGCTGGGATCCCTGAAGCTTTCTTT. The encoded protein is CASSYGGLAGIPEAFF.

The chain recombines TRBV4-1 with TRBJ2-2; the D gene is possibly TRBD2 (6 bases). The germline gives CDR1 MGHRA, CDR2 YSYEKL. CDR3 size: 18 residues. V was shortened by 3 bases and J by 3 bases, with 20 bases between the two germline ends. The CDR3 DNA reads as TGCGCCAGCAGCCATCCCAAGGGGCGGAGGGGATACACCGGGGAGCTGTTTTTT. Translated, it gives CASSHPKGRRGYTGELFF.

CDR3 loop: CASSLPETQYF. Written as DNA, the CDR3 is TGTGCCAGCAGCCTCCCAGAGACCCAGTACTTC. This rearrangement joins TRBV7-9 to TRBJ2-5, with unresolved D. V was clipped by 5 bases and J by 4 bases, with 5 bases between them. Germline-derived CDR1 and CDR2 are SEHNR and FQNEAQ (reference sequence). This CDR3 is 11 amino acids long. Combining the CDR3 with reference TRBV7-9 and TRBJ2-5 gives the whole variable domain DTGVSQNPRHKITKRGQNVTFRCDPISEHNRLYWYRQTLGQGPEFLTYFQNEAQLEKSRLLSDRFSAERPKGSFSTLEIQRTEQGDSAMYLCASSLPETQYFGPGTRLLVL.

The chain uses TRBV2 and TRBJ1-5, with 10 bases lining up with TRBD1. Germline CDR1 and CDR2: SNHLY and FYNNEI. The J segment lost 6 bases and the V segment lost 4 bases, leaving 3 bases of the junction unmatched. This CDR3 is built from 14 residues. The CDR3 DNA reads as TGTGCCAGCAGTGGGGGACAGGGGACTCAGCCCCAGCATTTT. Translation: CASSGGQGTQPQHF. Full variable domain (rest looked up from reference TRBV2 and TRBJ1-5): EPEVTQTPSHQVTQMGQEVILRCVPISNHLYFYWYRQILGQKVEFLVSFYNNEISEKSEIFDDQFSVERPDGSNFTLKIRSTKLEDSAMYFCASSGGQGTQPQHFGDGTRLSIL.

The CDR3 spells CASSRRTVNTEAFF. The CDR3 DNA is TGTGCCAGCAGCCGCCGGACAGTGAACACTGAAGCTTTCTTT. V is TRBV6-2 or TRBV6-3 and J is TRBJ1-1; weak D call: TRBD1 (6 bases). There are 14 residues in the CDR3. V was shortened by 6 bases and J by 0 bases, with 11 bases between the two germline ends. Per the germline V gene, CDR1 is MNHEY and CDR2 is SVGEGT.

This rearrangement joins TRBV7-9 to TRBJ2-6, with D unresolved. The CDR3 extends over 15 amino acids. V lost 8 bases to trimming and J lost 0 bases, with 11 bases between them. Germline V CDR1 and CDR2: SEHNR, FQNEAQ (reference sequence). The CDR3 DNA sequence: TGTGCCAGCTCCCCCCCAGGCTCTGGGGCCAACGTCCTGACTTTC. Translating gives CASSPPGSGANVLTF.

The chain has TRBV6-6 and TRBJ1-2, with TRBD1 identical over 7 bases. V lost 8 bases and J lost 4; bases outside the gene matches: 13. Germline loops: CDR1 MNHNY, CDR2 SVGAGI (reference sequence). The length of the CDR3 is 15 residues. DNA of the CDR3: TGTGCCAGCGAGAACCGGGACAGCCTCGCCTATGGCTACACCTTC. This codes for CASENRDSLAYGYTF.

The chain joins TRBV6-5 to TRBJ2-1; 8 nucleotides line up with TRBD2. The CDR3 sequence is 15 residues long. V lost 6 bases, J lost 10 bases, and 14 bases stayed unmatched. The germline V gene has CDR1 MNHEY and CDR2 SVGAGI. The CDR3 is CASSPAGGNGPEQFF. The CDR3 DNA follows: TGTGCCAGCAGCCCCGCGGGGGGAAACGGTCCGGAGCAGTTCTTC.

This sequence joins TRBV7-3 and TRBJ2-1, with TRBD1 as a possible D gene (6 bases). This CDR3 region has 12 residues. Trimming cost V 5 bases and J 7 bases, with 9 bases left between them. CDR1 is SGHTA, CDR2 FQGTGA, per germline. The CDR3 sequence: CASSRGQNEQFF. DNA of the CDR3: TGTGCCAGCAGCCGAGGACAGAATGAGCAGTTCTTC.

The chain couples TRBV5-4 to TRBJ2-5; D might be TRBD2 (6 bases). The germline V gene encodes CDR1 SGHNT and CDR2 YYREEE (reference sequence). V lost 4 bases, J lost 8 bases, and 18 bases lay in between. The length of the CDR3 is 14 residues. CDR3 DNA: TGTGCCAGCAGCCCCGGGGGTCCCCCAGGAACCCAGTACTTC. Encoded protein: CASSPGGPPGTQYF.

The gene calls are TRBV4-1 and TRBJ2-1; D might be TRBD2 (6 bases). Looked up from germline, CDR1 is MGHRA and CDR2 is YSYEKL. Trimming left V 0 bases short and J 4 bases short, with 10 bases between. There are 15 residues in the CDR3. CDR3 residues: CASSQEAGGYNEQFF. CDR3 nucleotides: TGCGCCAGCAGCCAAGAGGCAGGAGGGTACAATGAGCAGTTCTTC.

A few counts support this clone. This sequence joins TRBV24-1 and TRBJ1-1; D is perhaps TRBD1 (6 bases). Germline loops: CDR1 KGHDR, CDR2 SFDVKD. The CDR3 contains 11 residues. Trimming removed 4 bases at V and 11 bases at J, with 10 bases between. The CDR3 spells CATSDGQTAFF. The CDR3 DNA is TGTGCCACCAGTGACGGACAGACGGCTTTCTTT.

The CDR3 region has the DNA TGTGCCAGCAGCCGGACTAGCGGGGGAACAGATACGCAGTATTTT. Protein product: CASSRTSGGTDTQYF. The V gene is TRBV5-5, the J gene TRBJ2-3; TRBD2 agrees at 13 bases. V shed 4 bases, J shed 3 bases, and the junction held 2 bases outside the gene matches. The CDR3 totals 15 residues. Germline-derived CDR1 and CDR2 are SGHKS and YYEKEE (reference sequence).

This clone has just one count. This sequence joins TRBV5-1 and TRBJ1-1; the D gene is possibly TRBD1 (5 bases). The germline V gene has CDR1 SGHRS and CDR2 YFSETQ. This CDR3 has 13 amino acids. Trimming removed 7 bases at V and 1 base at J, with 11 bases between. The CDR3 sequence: CASCLGANTEAFF. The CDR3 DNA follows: TGCGCCAGCTGCCTAGGGGCGAACACTGAAGCTTTCTTT.

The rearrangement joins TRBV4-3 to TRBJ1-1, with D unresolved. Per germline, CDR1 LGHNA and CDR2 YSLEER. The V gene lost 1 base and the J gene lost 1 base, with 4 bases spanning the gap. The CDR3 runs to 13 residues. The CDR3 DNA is TGCGCCAGCAGCCAAGCCCAGAACACTGAAGCTTTCTTT. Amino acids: CASSQAQNTEAFF.

CDR3 sequence: CASSAKPGHKRPDNYNEQFF. CDR3 nucleotide sequence: TGTGCCAGCAGTGCAAAACCGGGACACAAGAGGCCCGATAACTACAATGAGCAGTTCTTC. The chain recombines TRBV27 with TRBJ2-1; D possibly corresponds to TRBD1 (6 bases). The V end was cut by 5 bases, the J end by 3 bases, with 29 bases between. The V gene's germline CDR1 is MNHEY and CDR2 SMNVEV (reference sequence). The CDR3 has 20 amino acids.

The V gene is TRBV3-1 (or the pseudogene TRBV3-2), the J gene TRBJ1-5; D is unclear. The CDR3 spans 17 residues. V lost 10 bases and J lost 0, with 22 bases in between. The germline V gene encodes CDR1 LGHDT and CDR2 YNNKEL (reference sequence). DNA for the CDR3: TGTGCCACCGCCTTAACGGAGGACCTTTCTAGCAATCAGCCCCAGCATTTT. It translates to CATALTEDLSSNQPQHF.

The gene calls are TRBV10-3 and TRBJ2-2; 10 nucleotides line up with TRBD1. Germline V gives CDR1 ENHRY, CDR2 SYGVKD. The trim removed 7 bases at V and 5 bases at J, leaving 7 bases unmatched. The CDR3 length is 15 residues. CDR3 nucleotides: TGTGCCATCAATCACCCGGGACAGGGGACCGGGGAGCTGTTTTTT. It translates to CAINHPGQGTGELFF.

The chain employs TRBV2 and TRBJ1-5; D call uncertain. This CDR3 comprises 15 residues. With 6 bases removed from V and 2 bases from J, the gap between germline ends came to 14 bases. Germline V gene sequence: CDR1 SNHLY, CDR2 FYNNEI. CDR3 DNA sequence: TGTGCCAGCAGCGCTCTGGTAGGAGGCAATCAGCCCCAGCATTTT. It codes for CASSALVGGNQPQHF. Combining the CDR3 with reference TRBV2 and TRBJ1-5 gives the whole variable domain EPEVTQTPSHQVTQMGQEVILRCVPISNHLYFYWYRQILGQKVEFLVSFYNNEISEKSEIFDDQFSVERPDGSNFTLKIRSTKLEDSAMYFCASSALVGGNQPQHFGDGTRLSIL.

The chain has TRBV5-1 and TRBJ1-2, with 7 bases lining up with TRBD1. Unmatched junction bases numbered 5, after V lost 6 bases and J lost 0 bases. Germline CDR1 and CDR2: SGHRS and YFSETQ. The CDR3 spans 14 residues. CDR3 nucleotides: TGCGCCAGCACGACAGGGTCGACTAACTATGGCTACACCTTC. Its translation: CASTTGSTNYGYTF.